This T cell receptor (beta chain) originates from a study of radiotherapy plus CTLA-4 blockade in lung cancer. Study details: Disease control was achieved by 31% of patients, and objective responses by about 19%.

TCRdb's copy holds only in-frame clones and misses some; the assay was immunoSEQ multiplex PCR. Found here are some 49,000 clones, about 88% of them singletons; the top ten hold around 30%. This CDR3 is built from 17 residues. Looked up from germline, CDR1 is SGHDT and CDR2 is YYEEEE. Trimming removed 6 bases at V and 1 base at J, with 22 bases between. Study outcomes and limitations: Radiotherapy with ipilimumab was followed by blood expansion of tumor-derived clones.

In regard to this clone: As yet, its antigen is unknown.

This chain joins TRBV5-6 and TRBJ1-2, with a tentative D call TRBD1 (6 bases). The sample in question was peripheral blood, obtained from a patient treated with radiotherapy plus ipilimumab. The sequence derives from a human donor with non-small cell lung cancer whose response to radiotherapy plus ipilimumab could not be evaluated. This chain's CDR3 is CASNLQGIVTHNYGYTF. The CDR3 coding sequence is TGTGCCAGCAACTTACAGGGAATAGTCACTCATAACTATGGCTACACCTTC.